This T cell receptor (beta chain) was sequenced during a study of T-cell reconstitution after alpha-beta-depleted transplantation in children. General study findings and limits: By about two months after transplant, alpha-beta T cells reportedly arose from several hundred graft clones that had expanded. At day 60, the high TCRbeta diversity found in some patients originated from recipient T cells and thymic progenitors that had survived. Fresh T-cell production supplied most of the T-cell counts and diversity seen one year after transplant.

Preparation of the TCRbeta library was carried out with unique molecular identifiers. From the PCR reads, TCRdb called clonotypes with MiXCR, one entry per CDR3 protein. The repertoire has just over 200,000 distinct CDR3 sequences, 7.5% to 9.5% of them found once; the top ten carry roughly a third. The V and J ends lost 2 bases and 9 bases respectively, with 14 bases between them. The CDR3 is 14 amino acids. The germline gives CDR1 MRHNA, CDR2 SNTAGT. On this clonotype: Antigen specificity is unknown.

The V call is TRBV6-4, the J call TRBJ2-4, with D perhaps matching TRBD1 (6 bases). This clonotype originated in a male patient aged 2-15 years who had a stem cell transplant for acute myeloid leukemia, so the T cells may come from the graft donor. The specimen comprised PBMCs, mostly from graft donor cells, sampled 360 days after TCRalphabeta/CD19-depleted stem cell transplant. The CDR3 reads CASSDGGSEGIQYF. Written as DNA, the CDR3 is TGTGCCAGCAGTGACGGGGGCAGTGAGGGCATTCAGTACTTC.